The 13 T cell receptor beta chains reported below all come from one sample, sequenced in a study. Treg sorting used a CD4+CD25+CD127-/low gate. TCRdb reprocessed the 5' RACE reads via MiXCR and lists one record per CDR3 protein. Altogether 50,000 to 65,000 distinct CDR3 sequences are present, around 20% being singletons, with the ten largest covering 3.2%. Sequenced sample: tumor-infiltrating Tregs sorted from the breast tumor. The receptors come from a female donor with breast cancer.

A note on this clonotype: One junction end does not reproduce the germline sequence, and a read error may be involved. V is TRBV6-6 and J is TRBJ1-5, with no clear D. Germline CDR1 MNHNY, CDR2 SVGAGI (reference sequence). There are 12 residues in the CDR3. For the CDR3, the DNA is TGTGCCAGCAAGGATAGCAGTCAGCCCCAGCATTTT. Encoded protein: CASKDSSQPQHF.

In its sample, this clonotype was seen many times. The rearrangement uses TRBV5-1 and TRBJ2-7; no clear D. Trimming took off 4 bases at V and 3 bases at J, with 17 bases between the two ends. Per the germline V gene, CDR1 is SGHRS and CDR2 is YFSETQ. This CDR3 is 15 amino acids long. CDR3 in DNA: TGCGCCAGCAGCCCACACAACTTTGTGTACTACGAGCAGTACTTC. This gives the protein CASSPHNFVYYEQYF.

This clonotype was recorded once. The chain is built from TRBV7-8 and TRBJ2-6; D uncertain. Per germline, CDR1 SGHVS and CDR2 FQNEAQ. The CDR3 loop spans 15 amino acids. V lost 5 bases to trimming and J lost 2 bases, with 10 bases between them. CDR3 loop: CASSPTRAGANVLTF. CDR3 sequence (DNA): TGTGCCAGCAGCCCAACAAGGGCTGGGGCCAACGTCCTGACTTTC.

The rearrangement joins TRBV6-1 to TRBJ1-3, with TRBD1 matching 7 bases. The J segment lost 4 bases and the V segment lost 4 bases, leaving 7 bases of the junction unmatched. Germline CDR1 MNHNS, CDR2 SASEGT. There are 15 residues in the CDR3. Written as DNA, the CDR3 is TGTGCCAGCAGTGTTGGGACAGTAAGGGGAAACACCATATATTTT. Its protein product is CASSVGTVRGNTIYF.

The V call is TRBV7-2, the J call TRBJ2-1, with TRBD2 identical over 9 bases. The V gene end was trimmed by 1 base and the J gene end by 3 bases; junction bases not matched to a gene: 4. The length of the CDR3 is 16 residues. CDR1 is SGHTA and CDR2 is FQGNSA in the germline V gene. CDR3 nucleotide sequence: TGTGCCAGCAGCTTAGAAGGGACTAGCAGCTACAATGAGCAGTTCTTC. This codes for CASSLEGTSSYNEQFF.

This clonotype has a handful of counts. The gene calls are TRBV28 and TRBJ1-1, with D uncertain. CDR3 length: 11 residues. The germline gives CDR1 MDHEN, CDR2 SYDVKM. V lost 4 bases and J 10 bases, leaving 10 bases between the germline ends. This CDR3 reads CASSSSFVAFF. The CDR3, as DNA: TGTGCCAGCAGTTCGTCTTTTGTAGCTTTCTTT.

This clonotype was observed many times. The rearrangement uses TRBV5-1 and TRBJ1-1, with D maybe TRBD1 (5 bases). Trimming pared 2 bases from V and 7 bases from J, leaving 12 bases between. CDR1 is SGHRS and CDR2 is YFSETQ in the germline V gene. This CDR3 has 13 amino acids. CDR3 amino acids: CASSFQGAGEAFF. The CDR3 nucleotides are TGCGCCAGCAGCTTTCAAGGGGCTGGTGAAGCTTTCTTT.

This clonotype was counted between two and nine times. This chain joins TRBV18 and TRBJ2-3; no clear D. Germline V gene lookup returns CDR1 KGHSH and CDR2 LQKENI. Trimming removed 2 bases at V and 9 bases at J, with 18 bases between. The CDR3 loop spans 15 amino acids. In nucleotides, the CDR3 is TGTGCCAGCTCACCAACTCCCCAGAGGCAAATGACGCAGTATTTT. It yields the protein CASSPTPQRQMTQYF.

This clonotype was seen at least ten times. This sequence joins TRBV5-5 and TRBJ1-4, with D hard to call. Per the germline V gene, CDR1 is SGHKS and CDR2 is YYEKEE (reference sequence). The CDR3 consists of 12 residues. Trimming pared 0 bases from V and 5 bases from J, leaving 2 bases between. CDR3 sequence: CASSLANEKLFF. The CDR3 DNA reads as TGTGCCAGCAGCTTGGCGAATGAAAAACTGTTTTTT. Full variable domain (remainder filled in from reference TRBV5-5 and TRBJ1-4): DAGVTQSPTHLIKTRGQQVTLRCSPISGHKSVSWYQQVLGQGPQFIFQYYEKEERGRGNFPDRFSARQFPNYSSELNVNALLLGDSALYLCASSLANEKLFFGSGTQLSVL.

This clonotype appeared a few times. The chain couples TRBV4-1 to TRBJ2-6; no clear D gene. This CDR3 is 17 amino acids long. Trimming shortened V by 1 base and J by 2 bases, and 12 bases separated the two germline ends. Germline CDR1 MGHRA, CDR2 YSYEKL. The CDR3, as DNA: TGCGCCAGCAGCCAAGGGAGTCAGTCAACTGGGGCCAACGTCCTGACTTTC. It is translated as CASSQGSQSTGANVLTF.

This clonotype showed up many times. The CDR3 DNA follows: TGTGCCAGCAGCAGTCAGGGAGACACTGAAGCTTTCTTT. Translated: CASSSQGDTEAFF. V is TRBV12-3 or TRBV12-4 and J is TRBJ1-1; a weak D match, TRBD1 (5 bases). Trimming took 6 bases from V and 3 from J, leaving 11 bases between them. The CDR3 has 13 residues.

The chain is built from TRBV7-7 and TRBJ2-4, with D tentatively TRBD1 or TRBD2 (5 bases each). Germline V gives CDR1 SSHAT, CDR2 FNYEAQ (reference sequence). The CDR3 totals 16 residues. Trimming took 5 bases from V and 6 from J, leaving 20 bases between them. The chain's CDR3 is CASSPGTSLAGNIQYF. The CDR3 DNA reads as TGTGCCAGCAGCCCCGGGACCTCTCTCGCCGGAAACATTCAGTACTTC.

The chain combines TRBV5-5 with TRBJ2-7; no reliable D call. Trimming left V 4 bases short and J 3 bases short, with 17 bases between. The germline V gene has CDR1 SGHKS and CDR2 YYEKEE (reference sequence). The CDR3 consists of 15 residues. CDR3 region: CASSTNPARNYEQYF. For the CDR3, the DNA is TGTGCCAGCAGCACCAACCCGGCGAGGAACTACGAGCAGTACTTC.